A selection of T cell receptor beta chains follows, all from one sample in a study of blood T cell repertoires in COVID-19. Using immunoSEQ multiplex PCR, the repertoire was profiled, and TCRdb retains in-frame clones only, with some absent. The sample yields hundreds of thousands of clones, over 75% seen once. Sequencing was performed on PBMCs or T cells enriched from blood (not recorded which). These TCRs come from a woman aged 40 to 50 who had recovered from COVID-19. Each CDR3 is given with its conserved first and last residue. A D gene is named only where the DNA matches it firmly. Only some rows state a clone size, as once, few, many or a class for expanded clones.

size,J,V,D,CDR3,DNA
.,TRBJ2-1,TRBV19,.,CASSIVAGTSSYNEQFF,TGTGCCAGTAGTATAGTGGCAGGGACAAGCTCCTACAATGAGCAGTTCTTC
.,TRBJ2-7,TRBV7-9,.,CASSLASGQTYEQYF,TGTGCCAGCAGCTTAGCGAGCGGGCAGACCTACGAGCAGTACTTC
.,TRBJ2-7,TRBV9,.,CASSEGVSYEQYF,TGTGCCAGCAGCGAAGGGGTATCCTACGAGCAGTACTTC
.,TRBJ2-2,TRBV7-2,TRBD1,CASSWNPRGIVAGELFF,TGTGCCAGCAGCTGGAACCCCAGGGGGATCGTTGCCGGGGAGCTGTTTTTT
.,TRBJ2-7,TRBV18,.,CASSSTGSYEQYF,TGTGCCAGCTCCTCCACAGGGTCCTACGAGCAGTACTTC
.,TRBJ2-1,TRBV4-1,.,CASSQDWASVYNEQFF,TGCGCCAGCAGCCAAGATTGGGCTAGCGTCTACAATGAGCAGTTCTTC
.,TRBJ1-3,TRBV7-2,TRBD1,CASSLRGQGGNTIYF,TGTGCCAGCAGCTTAAGGGGGCAGGGAGGAAACACCATATATTTT
.,TRBJ1-4,TRBV2,TRBD1,CASRSGQGEEKLFF,TGTGCCAGCAGGAGCGGACAGGGGGAAGAAAAACTGTTTTTT
.,TRBJ2-7,TRBV28,.,CASSYSRYEQYF,TGTGCCAGCAGCTACAGTAGGTACGAGCAGTACTTC
few,TRBJ2-7,TRBV5-8,.,CASSLGQINSYEQYF,TGTGCCAGCAGCTTGGGACAGATCAACTCCTACGAGCAGTACTTC
.,TRBJ1-2,TRBV7-9,TRBD1,CASSFRRTGSDYGYTF,TGTGCCAGCAGCTTTCGAAGGACAGGGAGTGACTATGGCTACACCTTC
.,TRBJ1-6,TRBV18,TRBD1,CASSPRVDRESPLHF,TGTGCCAGCTCACCACGAGTGGACAGGGAGTCACCCCTCCACTTT
once,TRBJ1-2,TRBV9,.,CASSVGQINYGYTF,TGTGCCAGCAGCGTAGGGCAAATTAACTATGGCTACACCTTC
.,TRBJ1-5,TRBV6-5,.,CASTQGGRGQPQHF,TGTGCCAGCACTCAAGGAGGTCGGGGTCAGCCCCAGCATTTT
.,TRBJ2-7,TRBV3-1/TRBV3-2,TRBD2,CASSLSGTSGGLGYEQYF,TGTGCCAGCAGCCTCTCCGGGACTAGCGGGGGGCTAGGCTACGAGCAGTACTTC
once,TRBJ2-1,TRBV10-3,TRBD1,CAIRPGTGGSYNEQFF,TGTGCCATCAGACCCGGGACAGGGGGTTCCTACAATGAGCAGTTCTTC
.,TRBJ2-3,TRBV5-1,.,CASSIGAGDTQYF,TGCGCCAGCAGCATTGGGGCGGGGGATACGCAGTATTTT
.,TRBJ1-6,TRBV5-4,TRBD1,CASSLYRGSNSPLHF,TGTGCCAGCAGCTTATACAGGGGGAGTAATTCACCCCTCCACTTT
.,TRBJ2-1,TRBV27,.,CASSLIYSNNEQFF,TGTGCCAGCAGTTTAATTTACTCAAACAATGAGCAGTTCTTC
once,TRBJ2-1,TRBV4-1,TRBD1,CASSPGQLPSDEQFF,TGCGCCAGCAGCCCGGGACAGCTCCCCTCCGACGAGCAGTTCTTC
.,TRBJ2-2,TRBV9,TRBD2,CASNQGASGGREGGELFF,TGTGCCAGCAACCAGGGTGCTAGCGGAGGAAGGGAGGGCGGGGAGCTGTTTTTT
.,TRBJ2-2,TRBV5-8,.,CASRLVTSYHTGELFF,TGTGCCAGCAGACTAGTAACTAGCTATCACACCGGGGAGCTGTTTTTT
once,TRBJ2-3,TRBV24-1,.,CATRGTSTDTQYF,TGTGCCACCAGAGGGACTAGCACAGATACGCAGTATTTT
.,TRBJ2-7,TRBV6-2/TRBV6-3,.,CASSLLGYEQYF,TGTGCCAGCAGTCTCCTAGGCTACGAGCAGTACTTC
.,TRBJ1-2,TRBV6-5,.,CASSYNGPSYGYTF,TGTGCCAGCAGTTACAACGGTCCGTCCTATGGCTACACCTTC
.,TRBJ1-2,TRBV12-3/TRBV12-4,.,CASRPRGYGYTF,TGTGCCAGCAGACCTCGGGGCTATGGCTACACCTTC
.,TRBJ1-1,TRBV30,.,CAWSVVLMNTEAFF,TGTGCCTGGAGTGTGGTCCTAATGAACACTGAAGCTTTCTTT
once,TRBJ2-7,TRBV4-3,.,CASSPDKSYEQYF,TGCGCCAGCAGCCCTGACAAGTCCTACGAGCAGTACTTC
.,TRBJ2-5,TRBV19,.,CASSPLAEETQYF,TGTGCCAGTAGTCCCCTAGCTGAAGAGACCCAGTACTTC
.,TRBJ2-1,TRBV10-2,TRBD2,CASSGLIAGGLYEQFF,TGCGCCAGCAGTGGCCTAATAGCGGGGGGGCTCTATGAGCAGTTCTTC
.,TRBJ1-1,TRBV12-5,.,CASWHEVNTEAFF,TGTGCTAGTTGGCACGAAGTGAACACTGAAGCTTTCTTT
.,TRBJ2-1,TRBV7-3,.,CASSPYLGSLNEQFF,TGTGCCAGCAGCCCATACCTCGGGAGTCTCAATGAGCAGTTCTTC
.,TRBJ2-1,TRBV7-3,TRBD2,CASSLEGTSGGLEQFF,TGTGCCAGCAGCTTAGAGGGGACTAGCGGGGGCCTCGAGCAGTTCTTC
few,TRBJ1-3,TRBV6-5,.,CASKAGLPGNTIYF,TGTGCCAGCAAGGCAGGCCTCCCTGGAAACACCATATATTTT
.,TRBJ2-5,TRBV5-8,.,CASSATGDQETQYF,TGTGCCAGCAGCGCAACAGGAGACCAAGAGACCCAGTACTTC
few,TRBJ1-2,TRBV7-2,TRBD1,CASSPQTGASYGYTF,TGTGCCAGCAGCCCACAGACAGGGGCTTCCTATGGCTACACCTTC
.,TRBJ2-1,TRBV11-2,TRBD2,CASSLVSGRAWEQFF,TGTGCCAGCAGCTTAGTCAGCGGGAGAGCGTGGGAGCAGTTCTTC
.,TRBJ2-3,TRBV15,.,CATSRDRNGDSTGDTQYF,TGTGCCACCAGCAGAGATCGTAATGGGGACTCCACCGGAGATACGCAGTATTTT
once,TRBJ1-1,TRBV4-3,TRBD1,CASSQAGQGTEAFF,TGCGCCAGCAGCCAAGCGGGACAGGGAACTGAAGCTTTCTTT
few,TRBJ2-5,TRBV11-3,.,CASSVGPEGSAQYF,TGTGCCAGCAGCGTCGGACCTGAGGGTTCTGCCCAGTACTTC
.,TRBJ2-1,TRBV7-9,.,CASSLPSRLEQFF,TGTGCCAGCAGCTTACCGAGCAGGCTTGAGCAGTTCTTC
.,TRBJ2-7,TRBV28,.,CASRGGAGDTYEQYF,TGTGCCAGCAGGGGGGGGGCAGGAGATACCTACGAGCAGTACTTC
.,TRBJ2-5,TRBV9,TRBD2,CASSISGSQETQYF,TGTGCCAGCAGCATTAGCGGGAGCCAAGAGACCCAGTACTTC
.,TRBJ1-6,TRBV27,TRBD1,CASSPQEGALPYNSPLHF,TGTGCCAGCAGTCCTCAGGAGGGGGCGCTTCCCTATAATTCACCCCTCCACTTT
once,TRBJ1-2,TRBV7-9,TRBD1,CASSLSGQGGSYGYTF,TGTGCCAGCAGCTTATCCGGACAGGGCGGAAGCTATGGCTACACCTTC
.,TRBJ2-7,TRBV7-9,.,CASSSKQGPEQYF,TGTGCCAGCAGCTCAAAACAGGGACCCGAGCAGTACTTC
.,TRBJ2-6,TRBV5-1,TRBD1,CASSFGTGTPGANVLTF,TGCGCCAGCAGCTTCGGGACAGGGACCCCTGGGGCCAACGTCCTGACTTTC
.,TRBJ1-2,TRBV5-1,.,CASSLEFGIAF,TGCGCCAGCAGCTTGGAGTTCGGGATAGCCTTC
.,TRBJ2-3,TRBV6-2/TRBV6-3,TRBD2,CASSYLAGGVTDTQYF,TGTGCCAGCAGTTACTTAGCGGGAGGGGTCACAGATACGCAGTATTTT
.,TRBJ1-5,TRBV19,.,CASNRDLYQPQHF,TGTGCCAGCAACAGGGATCTGTATCAGCCCCAGCATTTT
.,TRBJ1-1,TRBV7-9,.,CASSQPGREVGEAFF,TGTGCCAGCAGCCAGCCCGGCAGGGAAGTCGGTGAAGCTTTCTTT
.,TRBJ2-5,TRBV5-1,.,CASSYPEETQYF,TGCGCCAGCAGCTACCCGGAGGAGACCCAGTACTTC
.,TRBJ2-7,TRBV6-5,TRBD2,CASSSRTSGDYEQYF,TGTGCCAGCAGTTCTAGGACTAGCGGGGACTACGAGCAGTACTTC
.,TRBJ1-2,TRBV2,TRBD1,CASSESTGGGYGYGYTF,TGTGCCAGCAGTGAATCGACAGGGGGCGGTTATGGCTATGGCTACACCTTC
.,TRBJ1-6,TRBV6-2/TRBV6-3,.,CASSFPGLTPLHF,TGTGCCAGCAGTTTTCCCGGTCTAACACCCCTCCACTTT
.,TRBJ1-5,TRBV6-5,.,CASSWTGNQPQHF,TGTGCCAGCTCTTGGACAGGCAATCAGCCCCAGCATTTT
.,TRBJ1-2,TRBV11-2,TRBD1,CASIDRGRVRVSGYTF,TGTGCCAGCATCGACAGGGGGCGCGTGCGGGTTTCTGGCTACACCTTC
.,TRBJ2-2,TRBV7-7,TRBD2,CASSILAGTTGELFF,TGTGCTAGCAGCATTTTAGCGGGGACCACCGGGGAGCTGTTTTTT